This T cell receptor (beta chain) was identified in a study of T cells after yellow fever vaccination. A note on this clonotype: Its antigen remains unidentified.

A single record per CDR3 protein comes from TCRdb applying MiXCR to the 5' RACE reads. The sample has 620,000 or so distinct CDR3 sequences, 10% to 15% seen once. CDR3 length: 15 residues. The V gene end was trimmed by 7 bases and the J gene end by 5 bases; junction bases not matched to a gene: 12. Per germline, CDR1 SGHVS and CDR2 FQNEAQ. Whole-study results and caveats: The CD4 compartment and the CD8 compartment contained a small share of clonotypes in common.

Sequencing used PBMCs, obtained on the day of the yellow fever booster vaccination. This chain connects TRBV7-8 to TRBJ2-5; 8 bases match TRBD2. The source of this sequence is a man aged 25-45 years who received the YFV17D yellow fever vaccine. The CDR3 region has the DNA TGTGCCAGCAACGAAATAGCGGGGACCGCTGAGACCCAGTACTTC. Protein product: CASNEIAGTAETQYF.